This T cell receptor (beta chain) was identified in a study of T cell responses to AZD1222 COVID-19 vaccine. Overall study results and limits: Spike-specific TCR breadth and depth rose after two AZD1222 doses.

Clones were read by immunoSEQ multiplex PCR, and TCRdb kept only the in-frame ones, dropping some. Of around 78,000 clones listed, roughly 80% are singletons. This clone appeared a few times. Antigen specificity is unknown. The CDR3 is made up of 14 amino acids. Trimming took off 4 bases at V and 4 bases at J, with 12 bases between the two ends. Looked up from germline, CDR1 is SGHKS and CDR2 is YYEKEE (reference sequence). The sequences come from peripheral blood, collected on day 0 of AZD1222 vaccination. This chain joins TRBV5-5 and TRBJ1-5; unclear D gene. This receptor was identified in an adult in good health. CDR3 in amino acids: CASSPVHSNQPQHF. In DNA form, the CDR3 reads TGTGCCAGCAGCCCCGTACATAGTAATCAGCCCCAGCATTTT.